These 26 T cell receptor beta chains came from one sample sequenced in a study of cytomegalovirus exposure and HLA in healthy donors. 60 Vbeta and 13 Jbeta primers were used in PCR. Produced via immunoSEQ multiplex PCR; TCRdb's table is partial and in-frame only. Among 55,000 to 70,000 clones listed, about 81% were seen once. The sample was PBMCs. The receptors derive from a woman in her thirties in good health and CMV-seronegative.

The chain links TRBV7-8 to TRBJ2-1, with D perhaps TRBD2 (6 bases). The germline V gene encodes CDR1 SGHVS and CDR2 FQNEAQ. This CDR3 region has 14 residues. Trimming left V 4 bases short and J 4 bases short, with 11 bases between. The CDR3 coding sequence is TGTGCCAGCAGCTCCGGGGGTTTTTACAATGAGCAGTTCTTC. It yields the protein CASSSGGFYNEQFF.

The chain combines TRBV5-4 with TRBJ1-2; a possible D gene is TRBD1 (6 bases). With 4 bases removed from V and 2 bases from J, the gap between germline ends came to 12 bases. The CDR3 totals 14 residues. Germline CDR1 and CDR2: SGHNT and YYREEE (reference sequence). CDR3 in amino acids: CASSPGQINYGYTF. The CDR3, as DNA: TGTGCCAGCAGCCCGGGACAAATAAACTATGGCTACACCTTC.

V and J are TRBV28 and TRBJ2-1; 9 positions match TRBD2. Germline CDR1 MDHEN, CDR2 SYDVKM. This CDR3 comprises 19 residues. V trimming: 6 bases; J trimming: 0 bases; junction bases outside the gene matches: 15. The CDR3 loop is CASSLDLAGTSSSYNEQFF. The CDR3 DNA sequence: TGTGCCAGCAGCTTAGATCTAGCGGGAACCTCAAGCTCCTACAATGAGCAGTTCTTC.

V gene TRBV19 combines with J gene TRBJ2-6, with 7 bases fitting TRBD2. The V and J ends lost 3 bases and 2 bases, in that order; junction bases with no gene match: 1. CDR1 and CDR2 (germline): LNHDA, SQIVND (reference sequence). The CDR3 is 15 residues long. The CDR3 sequence: CASSITSAGANVLTF. Written as DNA, the CDR3 is TGTGCCAGTAGTATTACTAGCGCTGGGGCCAACGTCCTGACTTTC.

The gene calls are TRBV6-1 and TRBJ1-3; D ambiguous. From germline, CDR1 is MNHNS and CDR2 SASEGT. The V gene lost 3 bases and the J gene lost 0 bases, with 9 bases spanning the gap. The CDR3 extends over 15 amino acids. CDR3 DNA: TGTGCCAGCAGTGAGGAGGCTCACTCTGGAAACACCATATATTTT. It translates to CASSEEAHSGNTIYF.

The chain is built from TRBV6-1 and TRBJ2-1, with D uncertain. The CDR3 totals 10 residues. The ends were cut back, 7 bases at V and 8 bases at J, with 6 bases in the middle. Germline V lookup: CDR1 MNHNS, CDR2 SASEGT. The CDR3 sequence is CASMWHEQFF. The CDR3 region has the DNA TGTGCCAGCATGTGGCATGAGCAGTTCTTC.

The chain combines TRBV5-1 with TRBJ1-1, with 7 bases matching TRBD1. V shed 3 bases and J 4 bases; nucleotides not matched to a gene: 15. CDR1 SGHRS and CDR2 YFSETQ come from the germline V gene. The CDR3 is 17 amino acids. The CDR3 nucleotides read TGCGCCAGCAGCTCCCGGGGCAGGGGGGCCTCTGGCACTGAAGCTTTCTTT. It encodes CASSSRGRGASGTEAFF.

The V call is TRBV28, the J call TRBJ1-1; 9 bases are shared with TRBD1. There are 15 residues in the CDR3. The germline V gene encodes CDR1 MDHEN and CDR2 SYDVKM. The trim removed 4 bases at V and 5 bases at J, leaving 8 bases unmatched. This chain's CDR3 is CASSSGGTGRTEAFF. CDR3 bases: TGTGCCAGCAGTTCCGGCGGGACAGGGAGAACTGAAGCTTTCTTT.

The J gene is TRBJ1-4, the V gene TRBV5-6; possible D gene TRBD1, 5 bases. This CDR3 has 15 amino acids. The germline CDR1 and CDR2 sequences are SGHDT and YYEEEE. V gave up 0 bases and J gave up 5 bases, with 11 bases separating them. The DNA for the CDR3 is TGTGCCAGCAGCTTGGCCGGGGCGGGGAATGAAAAACTGTTTTTT. Its protein is CASSLAGAGNEKLFF.

The CDR3 sequence is CASSQGTGFEKLFF. CDR3 DNA sequence: TGCGCCAGCAGCCAAGGGACAGGGTTTGAAAAACTGTTTTTT. V is TRBV4-1 and J is TRBJ1-4; 8 bases are shared with TRBD1. The J segment lost 7 bases and the V segment lost 1 base, leaving 2 bases of the junction unmatched. Germline loops: CDR1 MGHRA, CDR2 YSYEKL. There are 14 residues in the CDR3.

The genes are TRBV7-9 and TRBJ2-3, with unresolved D. Germline values: CDR1 SEHNR, CDR2 FQNEAQ (reference sequence). This CDR3 spans 11 amino acids. The germline V and J ends were trimmed by 5 bases and 6 bases, with 6 bases remaining between them. The CDR3 bases are TGTGCCAGCAGCGAAGAGGATACGCAGTATTTT. Translating gives CASSEEDTQYF.

This clone has more than one count but fewer than ten. The CDR3 here is CASSPNYLARQQETQYF. DNA of the CDR3: TGTGCCAGCTCACCCAATTACCTAGCGAGACAGCAAGAGACCCAGTACTTC. This chain connects TRBV28 to TRBJ2-5; D is perhaps TRBD2 (6 bases). The CDR3 consists of 17 residues. Trimming left V 8 bases short and J 2 bases short, with 24 bases between. CDR1 and CDR2 (germline): MDHEN, SYDVKM.

The chain uses TRBV7-3 and TRBJ1-6; no firm D call. The CDR3 extends over 13 amino acids. Trimming removed 0 bases from V and 8 bases from J, with 5 bases in between. Germline assignment: CDR1 SGHTA and CDR2 FQGTGA. CDR3 bases: TGTGCCAGCAGCTTAACGGCTGATTCACCCCTCCACTTT. Translation gives CASSLTADSPLHF.

The rearrangement links TRBV5-1 to TRBJ2-1; TRBD2 agrees at 13 bases. Looked up from germline, CDR1 is SGHRS and CDR2 is YFSETQ. The CDR3 consists of 16 residues. The trim removed 4 bases at V and 4 bases at J, leaving 5 bases unmatched. The CDR3 coding sequence is TGCGCCAGCAGCGTCGGGACTAGCGGGATGTACAATGAGCAGTTCTTC. It codes for CASSVGTSGMYNEQFF.

This rearrangement joins TRBV11-2 to TRBJ2-3, with 9 bases that match TRBD2. J gave up 3 bases and V 2 bases, and 9 bases lay outside the gene matches. This CDR3 is 17 amino acids long. The germline gives CDR1 SGHAT, CDR2 FQNNGV. The CDR3 reads CASSLTWTSESTDTQYF. DNA for the CDR3: TGTGCCAGCAGCTTAACCTGGACTAGCGAATCGACAGATACGCAGTATTTT.

The chain employs TRBV19 and TRBJ1-2; D is undetermined. This CDR3 region has 12 residues. Germline CDR1 reads LNHDA; CDR2 reads SQIVND (reference sequence). The V end was cut by 5 bases, the J end by 8 bases, with 12 bases between. CDR3 sequence reads: CASSAGPGGYTF. The CDR3 region has the DNA TGTGCCAGTAGTGCGGGCCCTGGCGGCTACACCTTC.

This clone was counted between two and nine times. This chain connects TRBV7-2 to TRBJ2-7; D perhaps matches TRBD2 (5 bases). V lost 5 bases to trimming and J lost 7 bases, with 15 bases between them. The germline V gene encodes CDR1 SGHTA and CDR2 FQGNSA. CDR3 length equals 13 residues. CDR3 nucleotide sequence: TGTGCCAGCAGCCGAGAGGGCGCCCGGGAGCAGTACGTC. Amino acid sequence: CASSREGAREQYV.

The gene calls are TRBV4-3 and TRBJ2-3, with TRBD1 identical over 9 bases. V shed 4 bases and J 4 bases; nucleotides not matched to a gene: 6. Germline CDR1 reads LGHNA; CDR2 reads YSLEER. The CDR3 consists of 15 residues. CDR3 bases: TGCGCCAGCAGCCCAGGACAGGGGCGAGCAGATACGCAGTATTTT. Translation: CASSPGQGRADTQYF.

The chain has TRBV7-9 and TRBJ2-1; TRBD2 is a possible D gene (7 bases). V gave up 5 bases and J gave up 9 bases, with 20 bases separating them. The length of the CDR3 is 15 residues. The V gene's germline CDR1 is SEHNR and CDR2 FQNEAQ (reference sequence). CDR3 protein: CASSIQGGLQPEQFF. CDR3 in DNA: TGTGCCAGCAGCATACAAGGGGGACTACAACCTGAGCAGTTCTTC.

CDR3 amino acids: CASSVQAGTAYEQYF. CDR3 DNA: TGCGCCAGCAGCGTCCAGGCCGGGACAGCGTACGAGCAGTACTTC. The V and J genes are TRBV4-1 and TRBJ2-7; 7 nucleotides agree with TRBD1. From germline, CDR1 is MGHRA and CDR2 YSYEKL. V was clipped by 5 bases and J by 4 bases; unmatched bases: 11. The CDR3 is 15 residues long.

The rearrangement joins TRBV27 to TRBJ2-5; a weak D match, TRBD2 (7 bases). Trimming left V 2 bases short and J 9 bases short, with 22 bases between. CDR3 length: 16 amino acids. Germline CDR1 and CDR2: MNHEY and SMNVEV (reference sequence). CDR3 protein: CASSLGVQGGGEAQYF. The DNA of the CDR3 is TGTGCCAGCAGTTTAGGGGTCCAGGGAGGGGGGGAGGCCCAGTACTTC.

The rearrangement uses TRBV25-1 and TRBJ1-1, with D possibly TRBD1 on 5 matching bases. Looked up from germline, CDR1 is MGHDK and CDR2 is SYGVNS. V was cut by 5 bases and J by 1 base, with 14 bases left in between. This CDR3 is built from 15 residues. The CDR3 nucleotides read TGTGCCAGCAGTCTAGTGGGGCAGGGGAACACTGAAGCTTTCTTT. It encodes CASSLVGQGNTEAFF.

This chain joins TRBV29-1 and TRBJ1-2; 7 positions match TRBD1. The CDR3 covers 13 residues. Germline V gene lookup returns CDR1 SQVTM and CDR2 ANQGSEA. J was trimmed by 8 bases and V by 7 bases; bases with no gene match: 13. The CDR3 is CSAPQTGMEGYTF. The DNA for the CDR3 is TGCAGCGCTCCACAGACAGGGATGGAAGGCTACACCTTC.

The V gene is TRBV4-3, the J gene TRBJ2-1; 10 nucleotides agree with TRBD1. Germline assignment: CDR1 LGHNA and CDR2 YSLEER. The CDR3 is 16 amino acids. The V and J ends lost 4 bases and 7 bases, in that order; junction bases with no gene match: 10. This CDR3 is CASSRTRTGGGNEQFF. The CDR3 coding sequence is TGCGCCAGCAGCCGGACTAGGACAGGGGGAGGTAATGAGCAGTTCTTC.

The CDR3, as DNA: TGTGCCAGCAGAGGTAGCGGGAGAGGCGGGGAGCTGTTTTTT. Protein product: CASRGSGRGGELFF. V and J are TRBV14 and TRBJ2-2, with 9 bases matching TRBD2. Germline CDR1 is SGHDN and CDR2 is FVKESK. The CDR3 totals 14 residues. The V segment lost 6 bases and the J segment 7 bases; nucleotides outside the gene matches: 6.

This sequence joins TRBV19 and TRBJ1-4; 7 positions agree with TRBD1. CDR3 length: 16 amino acids. V lost 7 bases and J lost 4; bases outside the gene matches: 12. Germline loops: CDR1 LNHDA, CDR2 SQIVND (reference sequence). The DNA for the CDR3 is TGTGCCAGTACCCCGACAGGGAGTGAGTATAATGAAAAACTGTTTTTT. Encoded protein: CASTPTGSEYNEKLFF.